Following are 32 T cell receptor beta chains from one sample sequenced in a study of blood T cell repertoires in COVID-19. Measured with immunoSEQ multiplex PCR; TCRdb has only the in-frame clones, and not every one. The sample lists about 170,000 clones, roughly four fifths occurring once. The sequenced sample consisted of PBMCs or T cells enriched from blood (not recorded which). Receptors originate from a man aged 45-65 years who had recovered from COVID-19.

The chain carries TRBV5-1 and TRBJ2-3, with 9 bases identical to TRBD2. Per germline, CDR1 SGHRS and CDR2 YFSETQ. CDR3 size: 16 residues. J was trimmed by 1 base and V by 0 bases; bases with no gene match: 3. For the CDR3, the DNA is TGCGCCAGCAGCTTGGCGGCTAGCGGGGGCACAGATACGCAGTATTTT. This encodes CASSLAASGGTDTQYF. The entire variable domain, with the rest obtained from reference TRBV5-1 and TRBJ2-3, is as follows: KAGVTQTPRYLIKTRGQQVTLSCSPISGHRSVSWYQQTPGQGLQFLFEYFSETQRNKGNFPGRFSGRQFSNSRSEMNVSTLELGDSALYLCASSLAASGGTDTQYFGPGTRLTVL.

This chain uses TRBV11-3 with TRBJ1-2; perhaps TRBD1 as D (6 bases). Trimming removed 1 base at V and 10 bases at J, with 16 bases between. The CDR3 is 14 residues long. The germline V gene has CDR1 SGHNT and CDR2 YENEEA. The CDR3 sequence is CASSLGPTGLDYTF. The CDR3 DNA is TGTGCCAGCAGCTTAGGCCCCACAGGGCTGGACTACACCTTC.

This chain connects TRBV7-9 to TRBJ1-2; TRBD1 agrees at 9 bases. CDR3 length: 15 residues. Trimming took 5 bases from V and 7 from J; bases not matched to a gene: 11. In germline, CDR1 is SEHNR, CDR2 FQNEAQ (reference sequence). CDR3 nucleotide sequence: TGTGCCAGCAGCCCGAACAGGGGGCGCTTGGGTGGCTACACCTTC. This sequence encodes CASSPNRGRLGGYTF.

The chain couples TRBV12-5 to TRBJ2-5, with 12 bases aligning to TRBD1. V dropped 1 base and J dropped 1; count of bases not matched to a gene: 1. The CDR3 sequence is 16 residues long. Germline V lookup: CDR1 LGHNT, CDR2 FRNRAP. CDR3 sequence (DNA): TGTGCTAGTGGTTTGGGGGACAGGGGGCTCCAAGAGACCCAGTACTTC. Translation gives CASGLGDRGLQETQYF.

In this sample, this clone turned up a few times. The chain uses TRBV5-1 and TRBJ2-1, with 8 bases matching TRBD2. This CDR3 is 14 amino acids long. The trim removed 7 bases at V and 10 bases at J, leaving 13 bases unmatched. In germline, CDR1 is SGHRS, CDR2 YFSETQ. This CDR3 is CASRSTAGVGEQFF. DNA of the CDR3: TGCGCCAGCCGATCGACAGCGGGGGTAGGGGAGCAGTTCTTC. Looking up the rest from reference TRBV5-1 and TRBJ2-1 gives the full variable domain: KAGVTQTPRYLIKTRGQQVTLSCSPISGHRSVSWYQQTPGQGLQFLFEYFSETQRNKGNFPGRFSGRQFSNSRSEMNVSTLELGDSALYLCASRSTAGVGEQFFGPGTRLTVL.

This clone was found a few times. V is TRBV7-9 and J is TRBJ2-7; no reliable D call. The germline gives CDR1 SEHNR, CDR2 FQNEAQ (reference sequence). V lost 4 bases and J lost 2, with 6 bases in between. This CDR3 comprises 12 residues. CDR3 nucleotide sequence: TGTGCCAGCAGCTCCAATCCCTACGAGCAGTACTTC. This codes for CASSSNPYEQYF.

The CDR3 loop reads CASSPSRGEKLFF. Here the CDR3 DNA reads TGTGCCAGCAGCCCCTCCCGAGGGGAAAAACTGTTTTTT. The rearrangement links TRBV11-2 to TRBJ1-4; D gene unclear. Trimming shortened V by 5 bases and J by 8 bases, and 12 bases separated the two germline ends. The CDR3 covers 13 residues. Germline CDR1 is SGHAT and CDR2 is FQNNGV.

V and J are TRBV4-1 and TRBJ1-5, with D perhaps TRBD1 (6 bases). V was trimmed by 1 base and J by 1 base, leaving 11 bases between them. The germline CDR1 and CDR2 sequences are MGHRA and YSYEKL. This CDR3 has 16 residues. The CDR3 sequence: CASSQVARGSNQPQHF. The CDR3 DNA reads as TGCGCCAGCAGCCAAGTCGCCAGGGGCAGCAATCAGCCCCAGCATTTT.

The chain uses TRBV27 and TRBJ1-1; weak D call: TRBD1 (5 bases). The V end lost 6 bases, the J end lost 5 bases, and 19 bases lay between the germline ends. This CDR3 spans 15 amino acids. Germline CDR1 and CDR2: MNHEY and SMNVEV (reference sequence). CDR3 in amino acids: CASRDPRGGRTEAFF. The DNA for the CDR3 is TGTGCCAGCAGGGACCCGCGCGGGGGAAGAACTGAAGCTTTCTTT.

This rearrangement joins TRBV7-3 to TRBJ2-1; D is possibly TRBD2 (6 bases). V lost 5 bases, J lost 8 bases, and 25 bases lay in between. This CDR3 spans 17 amino acids. Germline CDR1 and CDR2: SGHTA and FQGTGA. CDR3 sequence (DNA): TGTGCCAGCAGCCTTAGCGGATCAAGTATTCGGTCGGATGAGCAGTTCTTC. This sequence encodes CASSLSGSSIRSDEQFF.

The CDR3 spells CASSPIDRKGHYGYTF. DNA of the CDR3: TGTGCCAGCAGCCCAATCGACAGAAAGGGCCACTATGGCTACACCTTC. The V and J genes are TRBV14 and TRBJ1-2, with a tentative D call TRBD1 (5 bases). Germline-derived CDR1 and CDR2 are SGHDN and FVKESK. Trimming took off 4 bases at V and 3 bases at J, with 18 bases between the two ends. This CDR3 is built from 16 residues.

The rearrangement joins TRBV18 to TRBJ1-2; 7 nucleotides line up with TRBD1. This CDR3 spans 15 amino acids. From germline, CDR1 is KGHSH and CDR2 LQKENI. V gave up 2 bases and J gave up 0 bases; unmatched junction bases: 3. The DNA of the CDR3 is TGTGCCAGCTCACCAAGGGACAGCTCTAACTATGGCTACACCTTC. Its translation is CASSPRDSSNYGYTF.

The chain employs TRBV5-8 and TRBJ2-1; tentative D call: TRBD2 (6 bases). The CDR3 runs 16 residues. CDR1 SGHTS and CDR2 YDEGEE come from the germline V gene. Trimming took off 0 bases at V and 0 bases at J, with 10 bases between the two ends. The DNA for the CDR3 is TGTGCCAGCAGCTTGGGGGGTAGCGGCTCCTACAATGAGCAGTTCTTC. Translated: CASSLGGSGSYNEQFF.

Written as DNA, the CDR3 is TGTGCCAGTAGTATTGGGTTCGCGGGGGGCTCCTACGAGCAGTACTTC. Translating gives CASSIGFAGGSYEQYF. This sequence joins TRBV19 and TRBJ2-7; 8 bases are shared with TRBD2. The CDR3 sequence is 16 residues long. Germline V CDR1 and CDR2: LNHDA, SQIVND (reference sequence). Trimming cost V 3 bases and J 0 bases; bases outside gene matches: 7. Filled out from reference TRBV19 and TRBJ2-7, the complete variable domain reads DGGITQSPKYLFRKEGQNVTLSCEQNLNHDAMYWYRQDPGQGLRLIYYSQIVNDFQKGDIAEGYSVSREKKESFPLTVTSAQKNPTAFYLCASSIGFAGGSYEQYFGPGTRLTVT.

This chain connects TRBV6-6 to TRBJ1-4; TRBD1 matches at 11 bases. The junction had 3 bases not matched to a gene; V was cut back by 6 bases and J by 6 bases. Germline V gene lookup returns CDR1 MNHNY and CDR2 SVGAGI (reference sequence). The CDR3 contains 14 residues. CDR3 in DNA: TGTGCCAGCAGCGGACAGGGGGCGTATGAAAAACTGTTTTTT. Translation: CASSGQGAYEKLFF.

This clone was seen just once. The J gene is TRBJ2-7, the V gene TRBV7-6, with TRBD1 matching over 12 bases. With 3 bases clipped from V and 4 bases from J, the junction kept 4 bases outside the gene matches. CDR3 length: 15 residues. CDR1 is SGHVS, CDR2 FNYEAQ, per germline. The CDR3 region is CASSLGQGALYEQYF. The CDR3 DNA reads TGTGCCAGCAGCTTGGGACAGGGGGCATTATACGAGCAGTACTTC. Looking up the rest from reference TRBV7-6 and TRBJ2-7 gives the full variable domain: GAGVSQSPRYKVTKRGQDVALRCDPISGHVSLYWYRQALGQGPEFLTYFNYEAQQDKSGLPNDRFSAERPEGSISTLTIQRTEQRDSAMYRCASSLGQGALYEQYFGPGTRLTVT.

The chain has TRBV29-1 and TRBJ2-5; 7 bases are shared with TRBD1. Trimming removed 7 bases from V and 4 bases from J; junction bases left unmatched: 9. The CDR3 runs to 13 residues. The germline V gene encodes CDR1 SQVTM and CDR2 ANQGSEA. The CDR3 DNA is TGCAGCGCCGACCCCTCAGGGGGAGAGACCCAGTACTTC. Translated: CSADPSGGETQYF.

The chain combines TRBV12-3 or TRBV12-4 with TRBJ1-1; D may be TRBD1 (6 bases). The V end was cut by 7 bases, the J end by 7 bases, with 13 bases between. The CDR3 totals 12 residues. The CDR3 region has the DNA TGTGCCAGCACCACGAGGGGGTATGAAGCTTTCTTT. Its translation is CASTTRGYEAFF.

The chain joins TRBV3-1 (or the pseudogene TRBV3-2) to TRBJ1-1; 9 nucleotides agree with TRBD1. Looked up from germline, CDR1 is LGHDT and CDR2 is YNNKEL (reference sequence). V dropped 2 bases and J dropped 1; count of bases not matched to a gene: 2. This CDR3 is built from 15 residues. The CDR3 sequence is CASSQPDRGNTEAFF. The CDR3, as DNA: TGTGCCAGCAGCCAACCGGACAGGGGGAACACTGAAGCTTTCTTT.

The genes are TRBV11-3 and TRBJ1-1; 7 bases map to TRBD1. J gave up 5 bases and V 5 bases, and 5 bases lay outside the gene matches. The CDR3 loop spans 13 amino acids. Germline V gene data show CDR1 as SGHNT and CDR2 as YENEEA. CDR3 amino acids: CASSPTGWTEAFF. In DNA, the CDR3 is TGTGCCAGCAGCCCGACAGGGTGGACTGAAGCTTTCTTT.

The CDR3 DNA reads as TGTGCCAGCAGCCAAGATTGGCGGGGTCGGGATGAAAAACTGTTTTTT. Its protein is CASSQDWRGRDEKLFF. This chain links TRBV14 with TRBJ1-4; no reliable D call. The CDR3 is 16 amino acids. Per the germline V gene, CDR1 is SGHDN and CDR2 is FVKESK. The germline V and J ends were trimmed by 0 bases and 6 bases, with 14 bases remaining between them. Together with reference TRBV14 and TRBJ1-4, the CDR3 gives the full variable domain: EAGVTQFPSHSVIEKGQTVTLRCDPISGHDNLYWYRRVMGKEIKFLLHFVKESKQDESGMPNNRFLAERTGGTYSTLKVQPAELEDSGVYFCASSQDWRGRDEKLFFGSGTQLSVL.

The J gene is TRBJ1-2, the V gene TRBV5-1, with D perhaps TRBD1 (5 bases). V lost 3 bases and J 0 bases, leaving 12 bases between the germline ends. The CDR3 is 15 residues long. CDR1 and CDR2 from the germline V gene are SGHRS and YFSETQ. This CDR3 reads CASSWGLTPNYGYTF. In nucleotides, the CDR3 is TGCGCCAGCAGCTGGGGACTGACGCCTAACTATGGCTACACCTTC.

The chain couples TRBV10-2 to TRBJ2-1; TRBD2 agrees at 13 bases. The CDR3 has 15 residues. Germline V lookup: CDR1 WSHSY, CDR2 SAAADI. The V segment lost 6 bases and the J segment 4 bases; nucleotides outside the gene matches: 3. This CDR3 is CASSKGLAGYNEQFF. The DNA for the CDR3 is TGCGCCAGCAGCAAGGGACTAGCGGGATACAATGAGCAGTTCTTC.

The genes are TRBV19 and TRBJ1-2, with 8 bases identical to TRBD1. The junction had 3 bases not matched to a gene; V was cut back by 3 bases and J by 6 bases. The CDR3 is 13 residues long. The germline V gene encodes CDR1 LNHDA and CDR2 SQIVND (reference sequence). As DNA, the CDR3 is TGTGCCAGTAGTATCAACAGGGGGAATGGCTACACCTTC. As protein: CASSINRGNGYTF.

This clone was recorded once. The DNA of the CDR3 is TGTGCCAGCAGCTCCGCCGGACTGTTGTACAATGAGCAGTTCTTC. Its translation is CASSSAGLLYNEQFF. V usage is TRBV11-1 and J usage is TRBJ2-1, with D tentatively TRBD2 (5 bases). The germline CDR1 and CDR2 sequences are SGHAT and FQDESV (reference sequence). V lost 4 bases and J 4 bases, leaving 14 bases between the germline ends. This CDR3 has 15 residues. The variable domain in full, completed from reference TRBV11-1 and TRBJ2-1, reads EAEVAQSPRYKITEKSQAVAFWCDPISGHATLYWYRQILGQGPELLVQFQDESVVDDSQLPKDRFSAERLKGVDSTLKIQPAELGDSAMYLCASSSAGLLYNEQFFGPGTRLTVL.

This chain connects TRBV30 to TRBJ1-2; D is undetermined. The germline gives CDR1 GTSNPN, CDR2 SVGIG (reference sequence). V shed 3 bases and J shed 4 bases, with 18 bases lying between them. This CDR3 comprises 15 residues. CDR3 sequence: CAWSWRGARVYGYTF. CDR3 DNA sequence: TGTGCCTGGAGCTGGCGGGGAGCGCGGGTCTATGGCTACACCTTC.

This chain links TRBV10-3 with TRBJ1-2, with a weak D call TRBD1 (6 bases). Germline lookup yields CDR1 ENHRY and CDR2 SYGVKD. The CDR3 is 13 amino acids. Trimming stripped 4 bases from V and 2 bases from J, with 8 bases between. CDR3 nucleotides: TGTGCCATCAGTGTCGACAGGAACTATGGCTACACCTTC. Protein product: CAISVDRNYGYTF.

In nucleotides, the CDR3 is TGCGCCAGCAGCCAAGGGGGCGCCGCTTCACCCCTCCACTTT. This codes for CASSQGGAASPLHF. V gene TRBV4-1 combines with J gene TRBJ1-6; tentative D call: TRBD1 (5 bases). The V end lost 1 base, the J end lost 9 bases, and 10 bases lay between the germline ends. The germline gives CDR1 MGHRA, CDR2 YSYEKL. The CDR3 length is 14 residues.

The chain is built from TRBV7-3 and TRBJ2-5; D gene uncertain. The CDR3 is 13 residues long. CDR1 is SGHTA, CDR2 FQGTGA, per germline. The V gene lost 0 bases and the J gene lost 0 bases, with 2 bases spanning the gap. The chain's CDR3 is CASSLTNQETQYF. The CDR3 DNA sequence: TGTGCCAGCAGCTTAACCAACCAAGAGACCCAGTACTTC.

This sequence joins TRBV30 and TRBJ1-6; D is possibly TRBD1 (5 bases). Trimming removed 1 base at V and 9 bases at J, with 10 bases between. Germline V gene sequence: CDR1 GTSNPN, CDR2 SVGIG (reference sequence). The CDR3 length is 13 residues. The CDR3 protein is CAWSAGVGSPLHF. Here the CDR3 DNA reads TGTGCCTGGAGTGCGGGGGTGGGTTCACCCCTCCACTTT.

This sequence joins TRBV3-1 (or the pseudogene TRBV3-2) and TRBJ1-6, with TRBD1 as a possible D gene (5 bases). V lost 1 base to trimming and J lost 4 bases, with 11 bases between them. The CDR3 has 16 residues. Per germline, CDR1 LGHDT and CDR2 YNNKEL (reference sequence). CDR3 loop: CASSQAQGLYNSPLHF. As DNA, the CDR3 is TGTGCCAGCAGCCAAGCTCAGGGTCTATATAATTCACCCCTCCACTTT.

This clone has only a few counts. The chain has TRBV3-1 (or the pseudogene TRBV3-2) and TRBJ1-2; D is ambiguous. The germline V and J ends were trimmed by 4 bases and 5 bases, with 11 bases remaining between them. This CDR3 is 13 amino acids long. Per germline, CDR1 LGHDT and CDR2 YNNKEL (reference sequence). In DNA, the CDR3 is TGTGCCAGCAGCCTTCAAACAGAGTATGGCTACACCTTC. Protein product: CASSLQTEYGYTF.